The 14 T cell receptor beta chains below were found in one sample sequenced in a study of T cell clusters in autoimmune cytopenias. Tens of thousands of genome equivalents of blood DNA were amplified for TRB. Multiplex touch-down PCR amplified TRB using TRB-A and TRB-B pools in one tube. TCRdb reanalyzed the multiplex PCR reads and collapses them to one entry per CDR3 protein, without DNA. The sample features about 5,000 distinct CDR3 sequences, with roughly 19% in its top ten. This sample also appeared in a second study, on T cell repertoires in aging, cancer and after chemotherapy.

The specimen sequenced was peripheral blood. These receptors came from a human donor in good health.

The gene calls are TRBV20-1 and TRBJ1-3. The CDR3 is 14 amino acids. Looked up from germline, CDR1 is DFQATT and CDR2 is SNEGSKA (reference sequence). The CDR3 here is CSASRGVSGNTIYF.

Measured by frequency, this clonotype is medium-sized. The chain links TRBV12-3 or TRBV12-4 to TRBJ1-5. This CDR3 spans 15 amino acids. CDR3 sequence: CASSLGQLSNQPQHF.

The rearrangement links TRBV20-1 to TRBJ2-5; TCRdb selects TRBD1, and the lack of DNA leaves this call unchecked. The CDR3 extends over 13 amino acids. The germline V gene has CDR1 DFQATT and CDR2 SNEGSKA (reference sequence). This CDR3 reads CSAQGADQETQYF.

This clonotype ranks as medium-sized in terms of frequency. The V and J genes are TRBV19 and TRBJ2-5; checking the TCRdb D call of TRBD2 is not possible without DNA. The CDR3 runs to 14 residues. Germline V gene data show CDR1 as LNHDA and CDR2 as SQIVND (reference sequence). The CDR3 sequence: CASSPYTSSETQYF.

This chain connects TRBV18 to TRBJ1-5. Looked up from germline, CDR1 is KGHSH and CDR2 is LQKENI. The length of the CDR3 is 13 residues. The CDR3 spells CASSPGINQPQHF.

This clonotype shows up as medium-sized by frequency. The J gene is TRBJ2-1, the V gene TRBV12-3 or TRBV12-4; TCRdb reports TRBD2, a call that lacks DNA to check it against. This CDR3 region has 15 residues. CDR3 protein: CASSETIRSYNEQFF.

Its frequency marks this clonotype as medium-sized. This rearrangement joins TRBV6-2 or TRBV6-3 to TRBJ2-1; TCRdb indicates TRBD2, and absent DNA this call remains unverified. The germline V gene has CDR1 MNHEY and CDR2 SVGEGT. The length of the CDR3 is 15 residues. CDR3 sequence: CASSYTSGTYNEQFF.

By frequency, this clonotype is medium-sized. This chain joins TRBV18 and TRBJ1-4. The germline V gene has CDR1 KGHSH and CDR2 LQKENI. The CDR3 consists of 15 residues. The CDR3 sequence is CASSRTGRAGEKLFF.

The chain employs TRBV2 and TRBJ1-5. Germline V CDR1 and CDR2: SNHLY, FYNNEI. This CDR3 contains 17 residues. The CDR3: CASTKHGVGISNQPQHF.

The rearrangement links TRBV20-1 to TRBJ2-1; no DNA is available, so the TRBD2 call from TCRdb remains unchecked. The CDR3 has 17 residues. The germline V gene encodes CDR1 DFQATT and CDR2 SNEGSKA (reference sequence). The CDR3 is CSARVPTASGTYNEQFF.

By frequency, this clonotype is medium-sized. The rearrangement uses TRBV29-1 and TRBJ1-3; absent DNA, TCRdb's TRBD1 call cannot be checked. Per germline, CDR1 SQVTM and CDR2 ANQGSEA. This CDR3 has 14 residues. This CDR3 is CSVGESGRGNTIYF.

V and J are TRBV30 and TRBJ2-2; TCRdb picks TRBD2, but there is no DNA to check that call. This CDR3 is built from 15 residues. The germline gives CDR1 GTSNPN, CDR2 SVGIG (reference sequence). The CDR3 here is CARPSGRANTGELFF.

The V call is TRBV12-3 or TRBV12-4, the J call TRBJ2-4; the TCRdb call, TRBD2, lacks DNA for checking. The CDR3 sequence is 13 residues long. The CDR3: CASSLSGPRVQYF.

The gene calls are TRBV10-2 and TRBJ1-1; as DNA is missing, the TRBD1 call by TCRdb cannot be tested. The CDR3 is 14 amino acids. CDR1 is WSHSY, CDR2 SAAADI, per germline. The CDR3 reads CASRPGQLNTEAFF.